This T cell receptor beta chain originates from a study of T cells in Graves' hyperthyroidism and ophthalmopathy. Amplified TCR beta CDR3 regions derived from RNA transcripts. Initially, a first-round RT-PCR of the TCR CDR3 employed the HTBI primer set. TCRdb recomputed calls from the multiplex PCR reads with MiXCR, one row per CDR3 protein. The sample lists 75,000 to 100,000 distinct CDR3 sequences; 51% were seen once. Germline assignment: CDR1 LNHNV and CDR2 YYDKDF (reference sequence). CDR3 length equals 15 residues. V was clipped by 5 bases and J by 4 bases; unmatched bases: 7. The receptor was isolated from a woman in her thirties or forties with Graves' hyperthyroidism. The sequenced material came from blood. The genes are TRBV15 and TRBJ2-5; 10 bases are shared with TRBD1. The CDR3 sequence is CATSPPTGGGETQYF. The CDR3 nucleotides read TGTGCCACCAGCCCGCCGACAGGGGGCGGAGAGACCCAGTACTTC.